This T cell receptor beta chain is drawn from a study of T-cell reconstitution after alpha-beta-depleted transplantation in children. For TCRbeta, the library was prepared with unique molecular identifiers. MiXCR, run by TCRdb on the PCR reads, gives a single entry per CDR3 protein. The sample carries 640,000 or so distinct CDR3 sequences, approximately 17% recorded once. Per the germline V gene, CDR1 is DFQATT and CDR2 is SNEGSKA (reference sequence). The CDR3 runs to 16 residues. V lost 6 bases to trimming and J lost 2 bases, with 19 bases between them. This rearrangement joins TRBV20-1 to TRBJ2-2; perhaps TRBD1 as D (6 bases). This material consisted of PBMCs from the stem cell graft donor, taken from the stem cell graft. This receptor was taken from a human donor who donated a stem cell graft to a child with acute myeloid leukemia. CDR3 residues: CSAPPHGGSNTGELFF. CDR3 DNA: TGCAGTGCCCCCCCCCATGGGGGCTCTAACACCGGGGAGCTGTTTTTT.